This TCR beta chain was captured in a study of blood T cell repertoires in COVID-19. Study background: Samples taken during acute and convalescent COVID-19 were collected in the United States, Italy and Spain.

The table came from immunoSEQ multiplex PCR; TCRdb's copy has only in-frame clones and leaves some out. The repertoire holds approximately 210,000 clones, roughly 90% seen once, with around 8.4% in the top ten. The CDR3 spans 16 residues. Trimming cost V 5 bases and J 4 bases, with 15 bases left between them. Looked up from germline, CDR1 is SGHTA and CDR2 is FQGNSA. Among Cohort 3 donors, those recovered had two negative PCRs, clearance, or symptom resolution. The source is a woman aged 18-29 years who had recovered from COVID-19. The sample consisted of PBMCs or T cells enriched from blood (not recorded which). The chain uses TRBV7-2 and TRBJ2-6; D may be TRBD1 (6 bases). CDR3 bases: TGTGCCAGCAGCGTATACAGGGCGGACGGGGCCAACGTCCTGACTTTC. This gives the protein CASSVYRADGANVLTF. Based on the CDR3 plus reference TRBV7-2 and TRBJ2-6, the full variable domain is GAGVSQSPSNKVTEKGKDVELRCDPISGHTALYWYRQSLGQGLEFLIYFQGNSAPDKSGLPSDRFSAERTGGSVSTLTIQRTQQEDSAVYLCASSVYRADGANVLTFGAGSRLTVL.